Reported below is one T cell receptor beta chain. Its antigen is still unknown. No quality values exist for individual bases; no much larger clone is one base distant. The data derive from a study of CD8 T cells in Susac syndrome (dated by TCRdb to between 2018 and 2021). Broadly, across the study: Of the Susac syndrome patients who were sequenced, about six had clinically active disease and fewer than ten were in clinical remission. At blood withdrawal, Susac syndrome patients were therapy-naive, treated with corticosteroids (with IVIg additionally given to some), or treated with IVIg alone. Whether CD8+ T cell activation and differentiation in Susac syndrome was antigen driven was tested using repertoire sequencing. Study-wide findings and limitations: The study acknowledged that relatively few individuals were included in the TCR sequencing and HLA analysis. No clonal expansion was detected in the CD4+ T cell repertoire of Susac syndrome patients.

RNA was extracted using the RNeasy kit, and about 0.45 to 1 ug of the RNA was reverse transcribed with random hexamers. The immunoSEQ multiplex PCR assay, which covers 54 Vbeta and 13 Jbeta segments, was used to amplify TCR beta CDR3 regions. PCR amplification bias was corrected using a synthetic template baseline for primer optimization and computational correction. The authors' analysis ran thus. Only productive sequences were kept, with reads annotated to V, D and J genes according to IMGT and analyzed in immunoSEQ Analyzer. Clonality was calculated as one minus the Shannon entropy normalized by log2 of the number of productive unique sequences. For each patient and control, public and private clones were evaluated within the 100 most prevalent clones. Clones were defined as Susac-specific when absent from the healthy and MS cohorts, from about 970 published viral clones and from other ImmuneACCESS disease sequences. The public reads were reprocessed in TCRdb via fastp at Q25 and MiXCR, keeping in-frame beta chains. Each record represents a unique CDR3 protein, reported with the most common genes and DNA among its rows. The V and J calls and clone size come from TCRdb's table, not from the authors' own analysis. The sample table contains 95,000 to 150,000 distinct CDR3 sequences; only one count was recorded for roughly 95% of them. The ten top clones hold over 0.12% of the sample.

Peripheral blood CD8+ and CD4+ T cells from healthy donors, Susac syndrome patients and multiple sclerosis patients were profiled using high-throughput TCR beta sequencing. Susac syndrome patients met recently defined diagnostic criteria for definite or probable disease. CD8+ TEMRA cells were enriched by FACS, while bulk CD8+ and CD4+ T cells were purified by magnetic negative isolation. Blood was drawn into EDTA tubes, processed within 24 hours, and PBMCs were isolated by density gradient centrifugation. PBMCs intended for TCR sequencing were cryopreserved in liquid nitrogen and thawed later in a water bath at 37 degrees C. The sorted or isolated CD4+, CD8+ and CD8+ TEMRA cells had a purity of 90% or higher. V lost 0 bases and J lost 1 base, and the count of bases not matched to a germline gene is 5. There are 16 amino acids in the CDR3, from cysteine to phenylalanine inclusive. This entry keeps only the CDR3 DNA: 48 bases, framed from base 1. The germline V gene gives CDR1 as MNHEY and CDR2 as SVGAGI.

The sequenced sample was CD4+ T cells from PBMCs. The V and J segments used are TRBV6-5 and TRBJ1-1; 7 middle bases align to TRBD1. The sequence derives from a human donor with Susac syndrome. The CDR3 corresponds to CASSYSQDRWNTEAFF. The sequence in DNA is TGTGCCAGCAGTTACTCCCAGGACAGGTGGAACACTGAAGCTTTCTTT.